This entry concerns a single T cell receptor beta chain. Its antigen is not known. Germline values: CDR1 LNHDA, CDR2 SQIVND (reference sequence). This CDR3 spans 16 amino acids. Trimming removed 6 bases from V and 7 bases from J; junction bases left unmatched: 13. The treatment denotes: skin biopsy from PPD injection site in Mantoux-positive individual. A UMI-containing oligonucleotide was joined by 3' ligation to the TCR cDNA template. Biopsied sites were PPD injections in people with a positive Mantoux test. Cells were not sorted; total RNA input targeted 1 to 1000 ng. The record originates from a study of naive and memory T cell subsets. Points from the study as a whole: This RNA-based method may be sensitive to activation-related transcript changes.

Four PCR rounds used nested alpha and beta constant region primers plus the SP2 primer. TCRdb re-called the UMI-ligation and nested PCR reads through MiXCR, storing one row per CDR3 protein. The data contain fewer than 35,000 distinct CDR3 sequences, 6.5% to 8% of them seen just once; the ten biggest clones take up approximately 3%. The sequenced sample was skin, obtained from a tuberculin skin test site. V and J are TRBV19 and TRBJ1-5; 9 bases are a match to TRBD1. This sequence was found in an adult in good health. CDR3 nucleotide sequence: TGTGCCAGTAGCAAACCCGGGACAGGGATATGGCAGCCCCAGCATTTT. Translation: CASSKPGTGIWQPQHF.